Included here is one TCR beta chain sequence, with context. Living in 24 US areas, the participants were between roughly 18 and 95 years of age. Assignments of participants to cohorts depended upon their own reported clinical history. Within 2 weeks before study entry, exposed participants met a COVID-19 case. Original methodology: Reference gene primer amplification in the assay estimated nucleated cell counts. Generated by immunoSEQ multiplex PCR, the TCRdb table keeps only in-frame clones and is missing some. That table supplies the V and J calls and clone size; D and trimming were determined from the DNA. The sample has some 320,000 clones; roughly 86% are singletons. The germline V gene has CDR1 SGHTA and CDR2 FQGNSA. The J segment lost 5 bases and the V segment lost 5 bases, leaving 14 bases of the junction unmatched. The CDR3 covers 16 residues. The data derive from a study of blood T cell repertoires in COVID-19.

The TCR comes from a woman between 45 and 65 years old who had been exposed to COVID-19. The rearrangement uses TRBV7-2 and TRBJ2-5; 7 positions match TRBD2. The sequencing sample was made of PBMCs or T cells enriched from blood (not recorded which). In DNA, the CDR3 is TGTGCCAGCAGCCCCGTGATAAGCGGGGCCCAGGAGACCCAGTACTTC. This encodes CASSPVISGAQETQYF.